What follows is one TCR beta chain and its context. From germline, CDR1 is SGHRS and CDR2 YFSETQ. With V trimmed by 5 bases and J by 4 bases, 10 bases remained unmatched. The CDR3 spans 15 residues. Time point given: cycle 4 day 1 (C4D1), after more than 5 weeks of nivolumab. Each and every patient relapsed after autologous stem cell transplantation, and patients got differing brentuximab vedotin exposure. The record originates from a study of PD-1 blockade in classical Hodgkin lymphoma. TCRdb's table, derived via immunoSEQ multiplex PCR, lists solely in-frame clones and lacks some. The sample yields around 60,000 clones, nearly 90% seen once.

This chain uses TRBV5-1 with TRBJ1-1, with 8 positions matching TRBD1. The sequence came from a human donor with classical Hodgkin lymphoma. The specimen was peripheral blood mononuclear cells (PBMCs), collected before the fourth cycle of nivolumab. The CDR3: CASSQRTGRITEAFF. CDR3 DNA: TGCGCCAGCAGTCAAAGGACAGGGAGGATCACTGAAGCTTTCTTT. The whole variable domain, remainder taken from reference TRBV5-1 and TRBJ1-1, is KAGVTQTPRYLIKTRGQQVTLSCSPISGHRSVSWYQQTPGQGLQFLFEYFSETQRNKGNFPGRFSGRQFSNSRSEMNVSTLELGDSALYLCASSQRTGRITEAFFGQGTRLTVV.